The T cell receptor (beta chain) under discussion was sequenced for a study of T-cell memory formation after mild COVID-19. This clonotype was counted a few times. J was trimmed by 1 base and V by 0 bases; bases with no gene match: 12. Germline values: CDR1 MNHNS, CDR2 SASEGT. The CDR3 extends over 19 amino acids. TCRdb recomputed calls from the 5' RACE reads with MiXCR, one row per CDR3 protein. This repertoire shows 200,000 to 250,000 distinct CDR3 sequences, approximately 15% found once; its top ten account for around 2%. This clonotype was obtained from an adult woman who had mild COVID-19 (a few samples of this study predate the infection). Cell type and time point are not known. Input material: PBMCs or a T cell subset sorted from them (not recorded which). The V call is TRBV6-1, the J call TRBJ2-3, with 8 bases lining up with TRBD1. The CDR3 here is CASSEAGGDGQGRTDTQYF. The CDR3 DNA reads as TGTGCCAGCAGTGAAGCTGGCGGCGACGGACAGGGACGCACAGATACGCAGTATTTT.